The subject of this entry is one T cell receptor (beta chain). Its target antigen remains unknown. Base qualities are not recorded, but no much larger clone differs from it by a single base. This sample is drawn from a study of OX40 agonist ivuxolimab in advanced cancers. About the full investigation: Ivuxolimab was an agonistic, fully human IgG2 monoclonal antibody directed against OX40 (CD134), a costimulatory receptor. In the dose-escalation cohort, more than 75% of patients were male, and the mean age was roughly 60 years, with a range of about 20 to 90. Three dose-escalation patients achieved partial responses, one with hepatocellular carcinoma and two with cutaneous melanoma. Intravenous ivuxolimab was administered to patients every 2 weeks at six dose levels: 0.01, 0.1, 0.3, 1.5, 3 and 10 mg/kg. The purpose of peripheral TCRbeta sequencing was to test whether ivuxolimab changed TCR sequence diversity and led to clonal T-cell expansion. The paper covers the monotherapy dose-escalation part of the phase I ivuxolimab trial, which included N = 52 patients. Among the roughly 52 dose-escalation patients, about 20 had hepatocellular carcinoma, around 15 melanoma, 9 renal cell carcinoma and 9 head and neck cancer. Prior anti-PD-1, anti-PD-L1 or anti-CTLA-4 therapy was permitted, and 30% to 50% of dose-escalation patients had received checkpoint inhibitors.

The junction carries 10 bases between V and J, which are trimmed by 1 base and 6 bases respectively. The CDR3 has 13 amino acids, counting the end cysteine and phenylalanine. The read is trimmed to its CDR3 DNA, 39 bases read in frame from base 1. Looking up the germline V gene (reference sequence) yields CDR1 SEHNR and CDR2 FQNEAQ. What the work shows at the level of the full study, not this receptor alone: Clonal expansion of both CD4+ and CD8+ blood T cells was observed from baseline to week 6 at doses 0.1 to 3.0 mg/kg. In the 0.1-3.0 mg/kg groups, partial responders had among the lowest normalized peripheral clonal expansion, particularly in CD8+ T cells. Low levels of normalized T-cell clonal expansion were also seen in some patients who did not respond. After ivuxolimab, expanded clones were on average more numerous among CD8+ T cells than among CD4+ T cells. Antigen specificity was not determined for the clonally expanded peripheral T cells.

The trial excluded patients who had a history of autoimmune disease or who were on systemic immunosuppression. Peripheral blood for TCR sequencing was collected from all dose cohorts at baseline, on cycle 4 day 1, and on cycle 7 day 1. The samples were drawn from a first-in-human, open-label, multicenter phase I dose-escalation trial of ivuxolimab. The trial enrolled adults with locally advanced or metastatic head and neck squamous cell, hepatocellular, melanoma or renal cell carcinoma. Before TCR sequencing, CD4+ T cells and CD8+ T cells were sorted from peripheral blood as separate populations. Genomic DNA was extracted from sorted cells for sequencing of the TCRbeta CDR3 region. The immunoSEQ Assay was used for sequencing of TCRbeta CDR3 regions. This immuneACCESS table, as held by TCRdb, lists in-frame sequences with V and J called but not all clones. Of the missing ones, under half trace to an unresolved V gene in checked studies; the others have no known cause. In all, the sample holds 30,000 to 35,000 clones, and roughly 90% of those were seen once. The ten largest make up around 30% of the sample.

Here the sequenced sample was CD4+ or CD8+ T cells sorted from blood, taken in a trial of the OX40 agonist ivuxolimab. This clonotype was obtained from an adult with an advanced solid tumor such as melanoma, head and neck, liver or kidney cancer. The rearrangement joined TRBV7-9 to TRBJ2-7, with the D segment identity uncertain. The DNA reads TGTGCCAGCAGCTTAGAAGGGTTTGTCGAGCAGTACTTC. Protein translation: CASSLEGFVEQYF.